The 3 T cell receptor beta chains listed next were all sequenced from one sample in a study of brain T cells in children with intractable seizures. The method was immunoSEQ multiplex PCR; TCRdb's version includes in-frame clones alone and lacks a portion of them. The sample has 300,000 to 400,000 clones; nearly 95% are singletons. Time point in this sample: blood from clinic visit 5 months post-surgery; TSC patient then seizure free. This specimen was peripheral blood, taken more than 4 months after surgery. These receptor sequences come from a boy in the first two years of life with tuberous sclerosis and intractable seizures.

CDR3 sequence (DNA): TGTGCCAGCAGTGGGCAGAACTATGGCTACACCTTC. Protein sequence: CASSGQNYGYTF. J is TRBJ1-2 and V is TRBV2; D gene ambiguous. The length of the CDR3 is 12 residues. Germline values: CDR1 SNHLY, CDR2 FYNNEI. Trimming took off 4 bases at V and 2 bases at J, with 5 bases between the two ends.

The chain recombines TRBV5-1 with TRBJ2-4; TRBD1 agrees at 9 bases. The germline V gene has CDR1 SGHRS and CDR2 YFSETQ. Losses at the gene ends were 3 bases for V and 7 bases for J; bases not matched to a gene: 5. This CDR3 region has 14 residues. CDR3 residues: CASSSRTGENIQYF. CDR3 DNA sequence: TGCGCCAGCAGCTCCCGGACAGGGGAGAACATTCAGTACTTC.

As for this clone: Other nucleotide sequences from this sample produce the same CDR3. V gene TRBV12-3 or TRBV12-4 combines with J gene TRBJ1-1; possibly TRBD1 for D (5 bases). This CDR3 comprises 13 residues. Trimming left V 3 bases short and J 2 bases short, with 7 bases between. CDR3: CASSLWDNTEAFF. In DNA, the CDR3 is TGTGCCAGCAGTTTGTGGGACAACACTGAAGCTTTCTTT.